One and the same sample provided the 32 T cell receptor beta chains below, sequenced in a study of T cells after posttransplantation cyclophosphamide. Sequencing used immunoSEQ multiplex PCR; TCRdb keeps in-frame clones, though not all of them. The sample includes about 32,000 clones, roughly 90% of them seen just once. The naive gate required viable CD3+CD4+ or CD3+CD8+ cells with CCR7+CD45RA+CD45RO-CD95-CD27+CD28+ phenotype. Specimen: naive CD4+ T cells sorted from blood. The receptors shown here come from a man aged 25 to 45 in good health and a related stem cell transplant donor.

V is TRBV2 and J is TRBJ2-3; TRBD2 matches at 11 bases. Germline lookup yields CDR1 SNHLY and CDR2 FYNNEI. This CDR3 is 15 amino acids long. V trimming: 5 bases; J trimming: 2 bases; junction bases outside the gene matches: 3. CDR3 DNA sequence: TGTGCCAGCAGTTTAGCGGGGGGGCTCACAGATACGCAGTATTTT. Its protein product is CASSLAGGLTDTQYF.

This clone showed up just once. The chain employs TRBV5-1 and TRBJ2-7; TRBD2 is a possible D gene (6 bases). Trimming pared 1 base from V and 3 bases from J, leaving 14 bases between. Germline assignment: CDR1 SGHRS and CDR2 YFSETQ. The CDR3 sequence is 15 residues long. For the CDR3, the DNA is TGCGCCAGCAGCTTGCTGGAGGGCCCTCTCTACGAGCAGTACTTC. It codes for CASSLLEGPLYEQYF.

The chain joins TRBV5-4 to TRBJ2-5; TRBD2 might be the D (6 bases). Per the germline V gene, CDR1 is SGHNT and CDR2 is YYREEE (reference sequence). The CDR3 length is 16 residues. V lost 3 bases and J lost 1, with 16 bases in between. The CDR3 protein is CASSYGTPSRQETQYF. In DNA form, the CDR3 reads TGTGCCAGCAGCTACGGGACTCCATCACGCCAAGAGACCCAGTACTTC.

This chain joins TRBV19 and TRBJ2-6, with D possibly being TRBD2 (7 bases). V shed 7 bases and J shed 4 bases, with 14 bases lying between them. This CDR3 has 15 amino acids. Germline CDR1 LNHDA, CDR2 SQIVND (reference sequence). The CDR3 nucleotides read TGTGCCAGTAATCTAGGGGGGGTGGGGGCCAACGTCCTGACTTTC. It codes for CASNLGGVGANVLTF.

The rearrangement links TRBV4-3 to TRBJ2-1; no clear D gene. CDR3 length: 15 residues. Trimming took off 0 bases at V and 2 bases at J, with 8 bases between the two ends. The germline V gene has CDR1 LGHNA and CDR2 YSLEER. CDR3 loop: CASSQDRRAYNEQFF. CDR3 coding DNA: TGCGCCAGCAGCCAAGATCGCCGAGCCTACAATGAGCAGTTCTTC.

The J gene is TRBJ1-1, the V gene TRBV28; possibly TRBD1 for D (5 bases). Per the germline V gene, CDR1 is MDHEN and CDR2 is SYDVKM. CDR3 size: 15 residues. V was cut by 6 bases and J by 0 bases, with 14 bases left in between. DNA of the CDR3: TGTGCCAGCAGCTTCCCAAGGGGCATGAACACTGAAGCTTTCTTT. It yields the protein CASSFPRGMNTEAFF. The full variable domain, in which reference TRBV28 and TRBJ1-1 provide the parts outside the CDR3, is DVKVTQSSRYLVKRTGEKVFLECVQDMDHENMFWYRQDPGLGLRLIYFSYDVKMKEKGDIPEGYSVSREKKERFSLILESASTNQTSMYLCASSFPRGMNTEAFFGQGTRLTVV.

This chain uses TRBV5-4 with TRBJ1-1; D unclear. This CDR3 spans 15 amino acids. The ends were cut back, 4 bases at V and 3 bases at J, with 16 bases in the middle. The germline CDR1 and CDR2 sequences are SGHNT and YYREEE (reference sequence). Here the CDR3 DNA reads TGTGCCAGCAGCGCTTCGTTAGCGGCCCACACTGAAGCTTTCTTT. The encoded protein is CASSASLAAHTEAFF.

The genes are TRBV7-9 and TRBJ1-1; the match to TRBD1 covers 9 bases. V gave up 1 base and J gave up 4 bases; unmatched junction bases: 4. There are 15 residues in the CDR3. From germline, CDR1 is SEHNR and CDR2 FQNEAQ (reference sequence). CDR3 nucleotide sequence: TGTGCCAGCAGCTTAGGGGACAGGGAGGGCACTGAAGCTTTCTTT. This encodes CASSLGDREGTEAFF. Using reference TRBV7-9 and TRBJ1-1 for the parts outside the CDR3, the full variable domain is DTGVSQNPRHKITKRGQNVTFRCDPISEHNRLYWYRQTLGQGPEFLTYFQNEAQLEKSRLLSDRFSAERPKGSFSTLEIQRTEQGDSAMYLCASSLGDREGTEAFFGQGTRLTVV.

The rearrangement links TRBV2 to TRBJ1-2, with 11 bases matching TRBD1. Per the germline V gene, CDR1 is SNHLY and CDR2 is FYNNEI. The CDR3 is 18 residues long. V was clipped by 1 base and J by 4 bases; unmatched bases: 11. CDR3 nucleotide sequence: TGTGCCAGCAGTGAAGGTGCGGTCGGGACAGGGGGATTCTATGGCTACACCTTC. Protein sequence: CASSEGAVGTGGFYGYTF.

The rearrangement links TRBV2 to TRBJ2-5, with 10 nucleotides matching TRBD2. Germline CDR1 is SNHLY and CDR2 is FYNNEI. CDR3 length: 17 amino acids. V shed 9 bases and J 0 bases; nucleotides not matched to a gene: 13. CDR3 residues: CASARSRLAGDQETQYF. DNA of the CDR3: TGTGCCAGTGCCCGGAGTCGGCTAGCGGGGGACCAAGAGACCCAGTACTTC.

The V and J genes are TRBV25-1 and TRBJ1-4, with D possibly matching TRBD1 (5 bases). Germline V lookup: CDR1 MGHDK, CDR2 SYGVNS. The CDR3 loop spans 14 amino acids. The V and J ends lost 9 bases and 3 bases respectively, with 14 bases between them. CDR3 nucleotide sequence: TGTGCCAGGCTCAGGTTCAGGGCTAATGAAAAACTGTTTTTT. Protein product: CARLRFRANEKLFF.

The genes are TRBV5-4 and TRBJ1-1, with a possible D match to TRBD1 (5 bases). CDR1 is SGHNT, CDR2 YYREEE, per germline (reference sequence). The CDR3 loop spans 13 amino acids. Trimming left V 1 base short and J 1 base short, with 5 bases between. For the CDR3, the DNA is TGTGCCAGCAGCTTGAGGGGGAACACTGAAGCTTTCTTT. Translating it yields CASSLRGNTEAFF.

This clone has a single count. The rearrangement uses TRBV6-1 and TRBJ2-7, with D perhaps TRBD2 (6 bases). Trimming stripped 5 bases from V and 0 bases from J, with 11 bases between. The germline V gene encodes CDR1 MNHNS and CDR2 SASEGT. The CDR3 extends over 14 amino acids. CDR3 coding DNA: TGTGCCAGCAGTTGGAGGGGTTACTCCTACGAGCAGTACTTC. Its protein product is CASSWRGYSYEQYF.

This clone was observed a single time. V and J are TRBV11-2 and TRBJ1-1; no reliable D call. The germline V gene has CDR1 SGHAT and CDR2 FQNNGV. CDR3 length: 16 residues. V was clipped by 9 bases and J by 0 bases, with 20 bases between them. In DNA, the CDR3 is TGTGCCAGGGGCTTCGGGAGGATCGACATGAACACTGAAGCTTTCTTT. Translation: CARGFGRIDMNTEAFF.

The rearrangement uses TRBV10-3 and TRBJ1-1; no reliable D call. The CDR3 contains 11 residues. Germline V CDR1 and CDR2: ENHRY, SYGVKD. V dropped 8 bases and J dropped 3 bases, with 7 bases sitting between them. In DNA, the CDR3 is TGTGCCATCGGGCTCGACACTGAAGCTTTCTTT. This encodes CAIGLDTEAFF.

The gene calls are TRBV19 and TRBJ1-5; TRBD1 agrees at 9 bases. V lost 5 bases and J lost 3; bases outside the gene matches: 2. Germline V lookup: CDR1 LNHDA, CDR2 SQIVND (reference sequence). The CDR3 length is 14 residues. The CDR3 nucleotides read TGTGCCAGTAGTTGGACAGGGGACAATCAGCCCCAGCATTTT. It yields the protein CASSWTGDNQPQHF.

The chain carries TRBV6-1 and TRBJ1-2; no clear D gene. The CDR3 is made up of 14 amino acids. V was clipped by 3 bases and J by 0 bases, with 8 bases between them. CDR1 is MNHNS and CDR2 is SASEGT in the germline V gene. This CDR3 is CASSETNANYGYTF. CDR3 in DNA: TGTGCCAGCAGTGAGACAAACGCTAACTATGGCTACACCTTC.

The chain couples TRBV9 to TRBJ1-2; D is perhaps TRBD1 (5 bases). Germline CDR1 and CDR2: SGDLS and YYNGEE. This CDR3 comprises 14 residues. Trimming left V 0 bases short and J 7 bases short, with 13 bases between. The CDR3 nucleotides are TGTGCCAGCAGCGTAGCGCAGGGTTTGTCTGGCTACACCTTC. It translates to CASSVAQGLSGYTF.

V usage is TRBV2 and J usage is TRBJ1-6, with D unresolved. CDR3 length: 13 residues. The V gene's germline CDR1 is SNHLY and CDR2 FYNNEI. V was shortened by 3 bases and J by 10 bases, with 10 bases between the two germline ends. As DNA, the CDR3 is TGTGCCAGCAGTGATGGGCGCGGGTCACCCCTCCACTTT. Its translation: CASSDGRGSPLHF. The full variable domain, in which reference TRBV2 and TRBJ1-6 provide the parts outside the CDR3, is EPEVTQTPSHQVTQMGQEVILRCVPISNHLYFYWYRQILGQKVEFLVSFYNNEISEKSEIFDDQFSVERPDGSNFTLKIRSTKLEDSAMYFCASSDGRGSPLHFGNGTRLTVT.

In this sample, this clone turned up a few times. This chain uses TRBV19 with TRBJ1-1; D is unclear. V lost 5 bases and J lost 11, with 15 bases in between. Germline CDR1 is LNHDA and CDR2 is SQIVND (reference sequence). The CDR3 has 12 amino acids. The chain's CDR3 is CASSVHGEIAFF. CDR3 bases: TGTGCCAGTAGTGTCCACGGGGAGATCGCTTTCTTT.

The chain couples TRBV7-2 to TRBJ1-6; 8 bases match TRBD1. V lost 5 bases to trimming and J lost 7 bases; unmatched junction nucleotides: 7. The CDR3 runs to 15 residues. Germline lookup yields CDR1 SGHTA and CDR2 FQGNSA. CDR3 DNA sequence: TGTGCCAGCAGCCCTGGACAGGGCGGCAATTCACCCCTCCACTTT. Translated: CASSPGQGGNSPLHF.

The chain has TRBV10-3 and TRBJ2-7; D is undetermined. Trimming pared 1 base from V and 1 base from J, leaving 5 bases between. Germline assignment: CDR1 ENHRY and CDR2 SYGVKD. The CDR3 length is 13 residues. CDR3 sequence reads: CAISELASYEQYF. In DNA form, the CDR3 reads TGTGCCATCAGTGAGTTGGCATCCTACGAGCAGTACTTC.

The chain carries TRBV5-1 and TRBJ2-1; D gene ambiguous. With 3 bases removed from V and 4 bases from J, the gap between germline ends came to 14 bases. Per the germline V gene, CDR1 is SGHRS and CDR2 is YFSETQ. The CDR3 spans 15 residues. The CDR3 sequence is CASSWSLDLYNEQFF. The DNA for the CDR3 is TGCGCCAGCAGCTGGTCCCTAGACCTATACAATGAGCAGTTCTTC.

This clone was seen a single time. The chain recombines TRBV5-4 with TRBJ2-3; D unresolved. Germline V lookup: CDR1 SGHNT, CDR2 YYREEE (reference sequence). The CDR3 runs 14 residues. V was cut by 2 bases and J by 4 bases, with 11 bases left in between. The CDR3 DNA reads TGTGCCAGCAGCTTCGATCCAGGTCCAGATACGCAGTATTTT. Translated, it gives CASSFDPGPDTQYF. Full variable domain (remainder filled in from reference TRBV5-4 and TRBJ2-3): ETGVTQSPTHLIKTRGQQVTLRCSSQSGHNTVSWYQQALGQGPQFIFQYYREEENGRGNFPPRFSGLQFPNYSSELNVNALELDDSALYLCASSFDPGPDTQYFGPGTRLTVL.

The chain combines TRBV18 with TRBJ2-1, with 7 positions matching TRBD1. Germline assignment: CDR1 KGHSH and CDR2 LQKENI. The V and J ends lost 2 bases and 8 bases, in that order; junction bases with no gene match: 9. This CDR3 comprises 15 residues. CDR3 in DNA: TGTGCCAGCTCACCAAACCCGGACAGGACCCATGAGCAGTTCTTC. Translation: CASSPNPDRTHEQFF.

This clone was counted once. The chain links TRBV28 to TRBJ2-7; D is undetermined. CDR3 length: 15 amino acids. In germline, CDR1 is MDHEN, CDR2 SYDVKM. Trimming cost V 5 bases and J 7 bases, with 21 bases left between them. The CDR3 DNA is TGTGCCAGCAGTCCCCCTCCTAGGCCTTCTTTAGAGCAGTACTTC. Translating gives CASSPPPRPSLEQYF.

The chain employs TRBV18 and TRBJ2-2; 8 bases match TRBD1. Germline CDR1 is KGHSH and CDR2 is LQKENI. The CDR3 is 15 amino acids. With V trimmed by 1 base and J by 7 bases, 5 bases remained unmatched. CDR3 DNA sequence: TGTGCCAGCTCACCACAGAGACAGGGGATCGGGGAGCTGTTTTTT. It yields the protein CASSPQRQGIGELFF.

The V gene is TRBV23-1, the J gene TRBJ2-6, with a possible D match to TRBD1 (5 bases). TRBV23-1 has ORF status, its function being uncertain. The length of the CDR3 is 15 residues. V lost 8 bases, J lost 3 bases, and 14 bases lay in between. CDR3 sequence reads: CASCQDSRGANVLTF. The CDR3 region has the DNA TGCGCCAGCTGCCAAGACAGCCGTGGGGCCAACGTCCTGACTTTC.

The V and J genes are TRBV9 and TRBJ2-7; a possible D gene is TRBD2 (7 bases). The V and J ends lost 0 bases and 2 bases respectively, with 12 bases between them. CDR1 and CDR2 (germline): SGDLS, YYNGEE. The CDR3 length is 15 residues. This CDR3 reads CASSVGTGGPYEQYF. CDR3 in DNA: TGTGCCAGCAGCGTAGGGACGGGGGGCCCCTACGAGCAGTACTTC.

This CDR3 reads CASSDGRLVYNEQFF. The CDR3 DNA sequence: TGTGCCAGCAGTGACGGCAGGCTCGTCTACAATGAGCAGTTCTTC. This rearrangement joins TRBV2 to TRBJ2-1; D call uncertain. Germline CDR1 SNHLY, CDR2 FYNNEI. This CDR3 is 15 amino acids long. Trimming took off 3 bases at V and 3 bases at J, with 12 bases between the two ends.

The V gene is TRBV11-2, the J gene TRBJ2-7, with D possibly being TRBD1 (5 bases). Germline V gene lookup returns CDR1 SGHAT and CDR2 FQNNGV. V was cut by 1 base and J by 2 bases, with 12 bases left in between. The CDR3 covers 15 residues. In nucleotides, the CDR3 is TGTGCCAGCAGCTTAGTCCCGGCAGGGACCTACGAGCAGTACTTC. Amino acid sequence: CASSLVPAGTYEQYF.

This sequence joins TRBV7-9 and TRBJ1-1; 10 nucleotides align to TRBD1. This CDR3 comprises 14 residues. V dropped 5 bases and J dropped 5; count of bases not matched to a gene: 5. CDR1 SEHNR and CDR2 FQNEAQ come from the germline V gene (reference sequence). CDR3 coding DNA: TGTGCCAGCAGCAGACAGGGGGCAATGACTGAAGCTTTCTTT. Amino acid sequence: CASSRQGAMTEAFF.